This T cell receptor beta chain was retrieved from a study of metastatic and nonmetastatic thyroid tumors. The CDR3 covers 14 residues. The germline CDR1 and CDR2 sequences are MNHEY and SMNVEV (reference sequence). The junction had 8 bases not matched to a gene; V was cut back by 7 bases and J by 10 bases. TCRdb redid the clone calls on the PCR reads using MiXCR. The sample yields 30,000 to 35,000 clones, 25% to 35% seen once. This clone was seen only a few times. Each patient went into thyroid surgery without having received any treatment. Material: blood. The chain has TRBV27 and TRBJ1-6; 9 bases align to TRBD1. The receptor comes from a female donor with papillary thyroid cancer or a benign thyroid nodule (not recorded which). Some clones in this sample may be carry-over from other donors' samples. The CDR3 sequence is CASNTQGARSPLHF. Here the CDR3 DNA reads TGTGCCAGCAATACACAGGGGGCTCGGTCACCCCTCCACTTT.